The clone carrying this T cell receptor beta chain occurred many times. This sample is drawn from a study of metastatic and nonmetastatic thyroid tumors. CDR1 and CDR2 from the germline V gene are SGHAT and FQNNGV. The CDR3 is 16 amino acids. J lost 8 bases, V lost 6 bases, and 14 bases had no gene match. TCRdb reanalyzed the PCR reads with MiXCR. The table has around 18,000 clones, roughly an eighth seen once. No patient received treatment before thyroid surgery. This chain connects TRBV11-2 to TRBJ2-4; 9 nucleotides line up with TRBD2. This clonotype was sampled from a female donor with papillary thyroid cancer or a benign thyroid nodule (not recorded which). Some clones in this sample may be carry-over from other donors' samples. Input material: tumor tissue. The DNA of the CDR3 is TGTGCCAGCAGGCAAACTAGCGGGCTAACCCCATACATTCAGTACTTC. Amino acids: CASRQTSGLTPYIQYF.